Listed below are T cell receptor beta chains from one sample, sequenced in a study of Ad26.COV2.S vaccination and SARS-CoV-2 variants. Sequenced by immunoSEQ multiplex PCR; TCRdb stores in-frame clones only, minus some. This sample has about half a million clones; roughly 87% occur once, and the top ten carry more than 1.5%. Sequencing used peripheral blood, obtained in a trial of Ad26.COV2.S vaccine versus placebo. These receptors were obtained from a person aged 18 to 65 who received the Ad26.COV2.S COVID-19 vaccine or a placebo. CDR3s include the opening cysteine and the closing phenylalanine or tryptophan. D genes are given only for firm matches. Where a row states a size, it is once, few, many or the class of an expanded clone; other rows omit it.

cdr3_length: 15
v_call: TRBV24-1
d_call: NA
j_call: TRBJ1-3
clone_size: once
cdr3_nt: TGTGCCACCAGTGATTTGGAGTACTCTGGAAACACCATATATTTT
cdr3_aa: CATSDLEYSGNTIYF

cdr3_length: 15
v_call: TRBV7-9
d_call: NA
j_call: TRBJ1-6
clone_size: NA
cdr3_nt: TGTGCCAGCAGCTTAGGAACAGGGAACTGGTCACCCCTCCACTTT
cdr3_aa: CASSLGTGNWSPLHF

cdr3_length: 13
v_call: TRBV30
d_call: NA
j_call: TRBJ1-2
clone_size: NA
cdr3_nt: TGTGCCTGGAGTGTACGGGTGGGAGATGGCTACACCTTC
cdr3_aa: CAWSVRVGDGYTF

cdr3_length: 16
v_call: TRBV7-2
d_call: NA
j_call: TRBJ1-6
clone_size: NA
cdr3_nt: TGTGCCAGCAGCTTAGCCAAATCAGGGTATAATTCACCCCTCCACTTT
cdr3_aa: CASSLAKSGYNSPLHF

cdr3_length: 15
v_call: TRBV4-1
d_call: TRBD2
j_call: TRBJ2-7
clone_size: NA
cdr3_nt: TGCGCCAGCAGCCGTACGGCGGGAGACTCCTACGAGCAGTACTTC
cdr3_aa: CASSRTAGDSYEQYF

cdr3_length: 15
v_call: TRBV4-2
d_call: TRBD2
j_call: TRBJ2-7
clone_size: NA
cdr3_nt: TGTGCCAGCAGCCAAGGGACTAGCGGGAGCTTGGAGCAGTACTTC
cdr3_aa: CASSQGTSGSLEQYF

cdr3_length: 15
v_call: TRBV4-1
d_call: TRBD2
j_call: TRBJ2-1
clone_size: NA
cdr3_nt: TGCGCCAGCAGCCAGGCACTAGCGAGCTACAATGAGCAGTTCTTC
cdr3_aa: CASSQALASYNEQFF

cdr3_length: 15
v_call: TRBV4-1
d_call: TRBD1
j_call: TRBJ1-1
clone_size: NA
cdr3_nt: TGCGCCAGCAGCCGCCTAACAGGGGGCATAGGGGAAGCTTTCTTT
cdr3_aa: CASSRLTGGIGEAFF

cdr3_length: 14
v_call: TRBV5-1
d_call: NA
j_call: TRBJ1-2
clone_size: NA
cdr3_nt: TGCGCCAGCAGCCACTCAGGGGCAGACTATGGCTACACCTTC
cdr3_aa: CASSHSGADYGYTF

cdr3_length: 17
v_call: TRBV4-3
d_call: TRBD1
j_call: TRBJ1-4
clone_size: NA
cdr3_nt: TGCGCCAGCAGCCAAGATCGGGAGGGGGCTGGAGGGGAAAAACTGTTTTTT
cdr3_aa: CASSQDREGAGGEKLFF

cdr3_length: 15
v_call: TRBV15
d_call: NA
j_call: TRBJ1-1
clone_size: NA
cdr3_nt: TGTGCCACCAGCAGAGATAAACAGTTGAACACTGAAGCTTTCTTT
cdr3_aa: CATSRDKQLNTEAFF

cdr3_length: 15
v_call: TRBV18
d_call: NA
j_call: TRBJ1-6
clone_size: NA
cdr3_nt: TGTGCCAGCTCACCGGCGAGCTCCTATAATTCACCCCTCCACTTT
cdr3_aa: CASSPASSYNSPLHF

cdr3_length: 14
v_call: TRBV28
d_call: NA
j_call: TRBJ1-3
clone_size: NA
cdr3_nt: TGTGCCAGCGTCTCGGGGGTTTCTGGAAACACCATATATTTT
cdr3_aa: CASVSGVSGNTIYF

cdr3_length: 16
v_call: TRBV7-2
d_call: NA
j_call: TRBJ2-7
clone_size: NA
cdr3_nt: TGTGCCAGCAGCTTACGGCTCCTAGCCTTAGGTTACGAGCAGTACTTC
cdr3_aa: CASSLRLLALGYEQYF

cdr3_length: 12
v_call: TRBV7-9
d_call: NA
j_call: TRBJ2-7
clone_size: NA
cdr3_nt: TGTGCCAGCAGCACGACCGTTTCCGAGCAGTACTTC
cdr3_aa: CASSTTVSEQYF

cdr3_length: 13
v_call: TRBV15
d_call: NA
j_call: TRBJ1-2
clone_size: NA
cdr3_nt: TGTGCCACCAGTAATGACGTTAACTATGGCTACACCTTC
cdr3_aa: CATSNDVNYGYTF

cdr3_length: 14
v_call: TRBV5-1
d_call: NA
j_call: TRBJ2-7
clone_size: NA
cdr3_nt: TGCGCCAGCAGCTTGGCTGGAAATACCTACGAGCAGTACTTC
cdr3_aa: CASSLAGNTYEQYF

cdr3_length: 19
v_call: TRBV7-6
d_call: TRBD2
j_call: TRBJ2-3
clone_size: NA
cdr3_nt: TGTGCCAGCAGTTATAGAGGGAACTACGGCGGGGGAAGCACAGATACGCAGTATTTT
cdr3_aa: CASSYRGNYGGGSTDTQYF

cdr3_length: 15
v_call: TRBV7-3
d_call: NA
j_call: TRBJ1-6
clone_size: NA
cdr3_nt: TGTGCCAGCAGCTTAACGGGACTGGATAATTCACCCCTCCACTTT
cdr3_aa: CASSLTGLDNSPLHF

cdr3_length: 14
v_call: TRBV6-5
d_call: NA
j_call: TRBJ1-5
clone_size: NA
cdr3_nt: TGTGCCAGCAATCCTACAGGCGTCGATCGGCCCCAGCATTTT
cdr3_aa: CASNPTGVDRPQHF

cdr3_length: 12
v_call: TRBV5-6
d_call: NA
j_call: TRBJ1-2
clone_size: NA
cdr3_nt: TGTGCCAGCAGCTTGTACGGCAGTGGCTACACCTTC
cdr3_aa: CASSLYGSGYTF

cdr3_length: 16
v_call: TRBV28
d_call: TRBD1
j_call: TRBJ1-5
clone_size: NA
cdr3_nt: TGTGCCAGCAGTTTAGGACAGGGTATCGGCAATCAGCCCCAGCATTTT
cdr3_aa: CASSLGQGIGNQPQHF

cdr3_length: 15
v_call: TRBV9
d_call: NA
j_call: TRBJ1-6
clone_size: NA
cdr3_nt: TGTGCCAGTAGCGTAGGGACGGACTCGAATTCACCCCTCCACTTT
cdr3_aa: CASSVGTDSNSPLHF

cdr3_length: 12
v_call: TRBV11-2
d_call: NA
j_call: TRBJ2-7
clone_size: NA
cdr3_nt: TGTGCCAGCAGCAGGGGGGCCCACGAGCAGTACTTC
cdr3_aa: CASSRGAHEQYF

cdr3_length: 14
v_call: TRBV7-2
d_call: NA
j_call: TRBJ1-6
clone_size: NA
cdr3_nt: TGTGCCAGCAGCCTCTATGGTGCAAATTCACCCCTCCACTTT
cdr3_aa: CASSLYGANSPLHF

cdr3_length: 16
v_call: TRBV7-9
d_call: TRBD1
j_call: TRBJ2-5
clone_size: NA
cdr3_nt: TGTGCCAGCAGCTTAAAAGGGGACAGGAGGCAAGAGACCCAGTACTTC
cdr3_aa: CASSLKGDRRQETQYF

cdr3_length: 17
v_call: TRBV15
d_call: TRBD1
j_call: TRBJ2-7
clone_size: NA
cdr3_nt: TGTGCCACCAGCAGGGAGATGCCGGGGACAGCCTACGCCGAGCAGTACTTC
cdr3_aa: CATSREMPGTAYAEQYF

cdr3_length: 14
v_call: TRBV6-2/TRBV6-3
d_call: NA
j_call: TRBJ2-2
clone_size: NA
cdr3_nt: TGTGCCAGCAGTTACTCGAGGGGAGCCGGGGAGCTGTTTTTT
cdr3_aa: CASSYSRGAGELFF

cdr3_length: 14
v_call: TRBV9
d_call: NA
j_call: TRBJ1-1
clone_size: NA
cdr3_nt: TGTGCCAGCAGCGTAGCGGCCGCGAACACTGAAGCTTTCTTT
cdr3_aa: CASSVAAANTEAFF

cdr3_length: 18
v_call: TRBV5-1
d_call: TRBD1
j_call: TRBJ1-4
clone_size: NA
cdr3_nt: TGCGCCAGCAGCCAAAGGACAGGGAATTTGGGTACTAATGAAAAACTGTTTTTT
cdr3_aa: CASSQRTGNLGTNEKLFF

cdr3_length: 13
v_call: TRBV2
d_call: NA
j_call: TRBJ2-1
clone_size: NA
cdr3_nt: TGTGCCAGCAGTGGGAACAGGGCTGGTGAGCAGTTCTTC
cdr3_aa: CASSGNRAGEQFF

cdr3_length: 15
v_call: TRBV7-2
d_call: NA
j_call: TRBJ1-5
clone_size: NA
cdr3_nt: TGTGCCAGCAGCTATAGACAGACTAGCAATCAGCCCCAGCATTTT
cdr3_aa: CASSYRQTSNQPQHF

cdr3_length: 16
v_call: TRBV4-1
d_call: TRBD2
j_call: TRBJ2-7
clone_size: once
cdr3_nt: TGCGCCAGCAGCCAAGTCGGCGGGGGGTTTCCCTACGAGCAGTACTTC
cdr3_aa: CASSQVGGGFPYEQYF

cdr3_length: 14
v_call: TRBV24-1
d_call: TRBD2
j_call: TRBJ2-5
clone_size: NA
cdr3_nt: TGTGCCACCAGTGATTTTCGGGGGGAAGAGACCCAGTACTTC
cdr3_aa: CATSDFRGEETQYF

cdr3_length: 12
v_call: TRBV19
d_call: NA
j_call: TRBJ1-4
clone_size: NA
cdr3_nt: TGTGCCAGTAGTAAGGACAGCGGGAAACTGTTTTTT
cdr3_aa: CASSKDSGKLFF

cdr3_length: 14
v_call: TRBV6-2/TRBV6-3
d_call: NA
j_call: TRBJ1-5
clone_size: NA
cdr3_nt: TGTGCCAGCAGTTACGCCGGGGAAGATCAGCCCCAGCATTTT
cdr3_aa: CASSYAGEDQPQHF

cdr3_length: 15
v_call: TRBV21-1
d_call: NA
j_call: TRBJ2-5
clone_size: NA
cdr3_nt: TGTGCCAGCAAGGGAACAGGGAGGGAATTTGGGACCCAGTACTTC
cdr3_aa: CASKGTGREFGTQYF

cdr3_length: 15
v_call: TRBV3-1/TRBV3-2
d_call: TRBD2
j_call: TRBJ2-7
clone_size: once
cdr3_nt: TGTGCCAGCAGCAGAGGACTAGCGGGGGTCTACGAGCAGTACTTC
cdr3_aa: CASSRGLAGVYEQYF

cdr3_length: 15
v_call: TRBV7-3
d_call: TRBD1
j_call: TRBJ1-6
clone_size: NA
cdr3_nt: TGTGCCAGCAGCTTAACTGTAGGGGGCAATTCACCCCTCCACTTT
cdr3_aa: CASSLTVGGNSPLHF

cdr3_length: 17
v_call: TRBV15
d_call: TRBD2
j_call: TRBJ2-5
clone_size: NA
cdr3_nt: TGTGCCACCAGCAGGGGAGTAGCGGGAGGGTCCGCAGAGACCCAGTACTTC
cdr3_aa: CATSRGVAGGSAETQYF

cdr3_length: 15
v_call: TRBV19
d_call: TRBD1
j_call: TRBJ2-5
clone_size: NA
cdr3_nt: TGTGCCAGTAGTAAAGGGGGCCGGGGCCAAGAGACCCAGTACTTC
cdr3_aa: CASSKGGRGQETQYF

cdr3_length: 14
v_call: TRBV3-1/TRBV3-2
d_call: NA
j_call: TRBJ1-1
clone_size: NA
cdr3_nt: TGTGCCAGCAGCCAACTAGGGGAGCACACTGAAGCTTTCTTT
cdr3_aa: CASSQLGEHTEAFF

cdr3_length: 15
v_call: TRBV9
d_call: TRBD2
j_call: TRBJ2-1
clone_size: NA
cdr3_nt: TGTGCCAGCAGCACACTAGCGGGGGCCTACAATGAGCAGTTCTTC
cdr3_aa: CASSTLAGAYNEQFF

cdr3_length: 15
v_call: TRBV9
d_call: NA
j_call: TRBJ1-2
clone_size: NA
cdr3_nt: TGTGCCAGCAGAAATAAAGGGACGGTGAAGTATGGCTACACCTTC
cdr3_aa: CASRNKGTVKYGYTF

cdr3_length: 12
v_call: TRBV4-1
d_call: NA
j_call: TRBJ2-3
clone_size: NA
cdr3_nt: TGCGCCAGCAGCCAAGAGATAGATACGCAGTATTTT
cdr3_aa: CASSQEIDTQYF

cdr3_length: 11
v_call: TRBV9
d_call: NA
j_call: TRBJ1-2
clone_size: NA
cdr3_nt: TGTGCCAGCAGAAAGGGGGACGGCTACACCTTC
cdr3_aa: CASRKGDGYTF

cdr3_length: 15
v_call: TRBV27
d_call: NA
j_call: TRBJ2-2
clone_size: NA
cdr3_nt: TGTGCCAGCAGTTTACGCTGGGGCGACACCGGGGAGCTGTTTTTT
cdr3_aa: CASSLRWGDTGELFF

cdr3_length: 16
v_call: TRBV19
d_call: NA
j_call: TRBJ1-5
clone_size: few
cdr3_nt: TGTGCCAGTAGTATAACCGGGATAGGGGCCCTTCAGCCCCAGCATTTT
cdr3_aa: CASSITGIGALQPQHF

cdr3_length: 12
v_call: TRBV27
d_call: NA
j_call: TRBJ1-2
clone_size: NA
cdr3_nt: TGTGCCAGCAGTTCCCCGTTTAGTGGCTACACCTTC
cdr3_aa: CASSSPFSGYTF

cdr3_length: 15
v_call: TRBV2
d_call: NA
j_call: TRBJ1-5
clone_size: NA
cdr3_nt: TGTGCCAGCAGTGAAGAGGAAAATAGCAATCAGCCCCAGCATTTT
cdr3_aa: CASSEEENSNQPQHF

cdr3_length: 13
v_call: TRBV7-9
d_call: NA
j_call: TRBJ1-1
clone_size: NA
cdr3_nt: TGTGCCAGCAGGGTGGTGAGAAACACTGAAGCTTTCTTT
cdr3_aa: CASRVVRNTEAFF

cdr3_length: 14
v_call: TRBV11-2
d_call: NA
j_call: TRBJ2-1
clone_size: NA
cdr3_nt: TGTGCCAGCAGCTTAACAGGGTTTGACAATGAGCAGTTCTTC
cdr3_aa: CASSLTGFDNEQFF

cdr3_length: 12
v_call: TRBV2
d_call: NA
j_call: TRBJ2-2
clone_size: NA
cdr3_nt: TGTGCCAGCAGTCGAGACACCGGGGAGCTGTTTTTT
cdr3_aa: CASSRDTGELFF

cdr3_length: 15
v_call: TRBV13
d_call: TRBD1
j_call: TRBJ2-5
clone_size: NA
cdr3_nt: TGTGCCAGCAGCTTTGGACAGGGGGAACAAGAGACCCAGTACTTC
cdr3_aa: CASSFGQGEQETQYF

cdr3_length: 16
v_call: TRBV19
d_call: TRBD1
j_call: TRBJ1-2
clone_size: NA
cdr3_nt: TGTGCCAGTAGCCGCCGGGCAGGGGGGCCGGACTATGGCTACACCTTC
cdr3_aa: CASSRRAGGPDYGYTF